This T cell receptor beta chain was sequenced for a study of cytomegalovirus exposure and HLA in healthy donors. Overall study context: Later analysis reported that the 110 or so validation repertoires shared the platform of the approximately 670 first-cohort repertoires. The study, taken as a whole, reports: Overall, roughly 160 TCR beta chains were annotated as cytomegalovirus-associated. Generally TCR sequences proved uncommon, though certain public TCRs appeared in numerous donors.

The CDR3 has 13 residues. With V trimmed by 8 bases and J by 3 bases, 3 bases remained unmatched. CDR1 LNHDA and CDR2 SQIVND come from the germline V gene (reference sequence). As for this clone: The antigen remains unidentified.

The data were produced by immunoSEQ multiplex PCR, yet TCRdb's version contains in-frame clones alone and is incomplete. The data hold 250,000 or so clones, with nearly 90% observed a single time. The sample consisted of PBMCs. The clonotype originates from a woman aged 18-29 years in good health and CMV-seronegative. The gene calls are TRBV19 and TRBJ1-4, with 7 bases matching TRBD1. CDR3 bases: TGTGCCAGTGGGGACAGACCTAATGAAAAACTGTTTTTT. Translating it yields CASGDRPNEKLFF.